One and the same sample provided the 31 T cell receptor beta chains below, sequenced in a study of early stage breast cancer tumors. Some clones are missing from TCRdb's copy, which holds only in-frame ones; the method was immunoSEQ multiplex PCR. Of 9,500 to 12,000 clones in the sample, under 85% are singletons; the top ten hold approximately 15%. Sequenced: breast tumor tissue. The source is a person aged 70 to 79 with breast cancer.

The V gene is TRBV12-5, the J gene TRBJ1-2, with 8 nucleotides matching TRBD1. The CDR3 has 15 residues. Germline trimming cut 7 bases from V and 4 bases from J; bases unmatched to any gene: 11. CDR1 and CDR2 (germline): LGHNT, FRNRAP. In DNA form, the CDR3 reads TGTGCTAGTGCTCGTACGGCAGGGGGCACCTATGGCTACACCTTC. This encodes CASARTAGGTYGYTF.

The rearrangement joins TRBV9 to TRBJ2-5; 10 bases are a match to TRBD2. The J segment lost 7 bases and the V segment lost 3 bases, leaving 12 bases of the junction unmatched. CDR1 and CDR2 from the germline V gene are SGDLS and YYNGEE. The CDR3 is made up of 16 amino acids. CDR3 residues: CASSAGGLAGVGTQYF. The CDR3 coding sequence is TGTGCCAGCAGCGCCGGGGGGCTAGCGGGAGTAGGGACCCAGTACTTC.

This clone is termed medium-sized (0.01 to 0.1%). The genes are TRBV5-1 and TRBJ2-1, with 13 bases matching TRBD2. J lost 7 bases, V lost 4 bases, and 8 bases had no gene match. Germline CDR1 SGHRS, CDR2 YFSETQ. This CDR3 spans 16 amino acids. Here the CDR3 DNA reads TGCGCCAGCAGCCCGGAAAGGACTAGCGGGAGAAATGAGCAGTTCTTC. Amino acids: CASSPERTSGRNEQFF.

The rearrangement links TRBV7-6 to TRBJ2-7; 9 bases align to TRBD1. The V and J ends lost 1 base and 6 bases, in that order; junction bases with no gene match: 4. From germline, CDR1 is SGHVS and CDR2 FNYEAQ. The CDR3 sequence is 14 residues long. CDR3 sequence (DNA): TGTGCCAGCAGCTTAGGGACAGGGGTAAGCGAGCAGTACTTC. Its translation is CASSLGTGVSEQYF.

Only a few counts were recorded for this clone. This chain connects TRBV10-2 to TRBJ2-7; D possibly corresponds to TRBD2 (5 bases). The CDR3 is 13 residues long. Germline lookup yields CDR1 WSHSY and CDR2 SAAADI. V shed 10 bases and J shed 3 bases, with 16 bases lying between them. The CDR3 bases are TGCGCCAACAGCAAGGGTGAGGGCTACGAGCAGTACTTC. As protein: CANSKGEGYEQYF.

The chain is built from TRBV5-1 and TRBJ1-2, with 9 nucleotides matching TRBD1. In germline, CDR1 is SGHRS, CDR2 YFSETQ. This CDR3 comprises 16 residues. V lost 4 bases, J lost 1 base, and 8 bases stayed unmatched. The CDR3 loop is CASSAGTGKNNYGYTF. The DNA for the CDR3 is TGCGCCAGCAGCGCCGGGACAGGGAAAAATAACTATGGCTACACCTTC.

The CDR3 sequence is CSVESPQRRTYNEQFF. The CDR3 coding sequence is TGCAGCGTTGAAAGCCCCCAGCGAAGGACCTACAATGAGCAGTTCTTC. V is TRBV29-1 and J is TRBJ2-1; the D is unclear. This CDR3 spans 16 amino acids. The germline V and J ends were trimmed by 2 bases and 2 bases, with 16 bases remaining between them. Germline V gene sequence: CDR1 SQVTM, CDR2 ANQGSEA.

The genes are TRBV18 and TRBJ1-1; D gene uncertain. The CDR3 is made up of 13 amino acids. V lost 6 bases and J 0 bases, leaving 8 bases between the germline ends. Per germline, CDR1 KGHSH and CDR2 LQKENI. The CDR3 protein is CASSPYLNTEAFF. CDR3 nucleotides: TGTGCCAGCTCTCCTTATCTGAACACTGAAGCTTTCTTT.

This clone was counted only a few times. The genes are TRBV5-6 and TRBJ2-5; no clear D. This CDR3 has 14 residues. Trimming stripped 4 bases from V and 2 bases from J, with 12 bases between. Germline CDR1 reads SGHDT; CDR2 reads YYEEEE. CDR3 in amino acids: CASSPYTVQETQYF. The CDR3 bases are TGTGCCAGCAGCCCATACACAGTTCAAGAGACCCAGTACTTC.

Only a few counts were recorded for this clone. The chain combines TRBV25-1 with TRBJ2-2; TRBD1 agrees at 8 bases. The CDR3 consists of 15 residues. Germline V gene sequence: CDR1 MGHDK, CDR2 SYGVNS. The ends lost 2 bases at V and 5 bases at J; junction bases unmatched: 4. CDR3 sequence reads: CASSEQGARTGELFF. CDR3 nucleotide sequence: TGTGCCAGCAGTGAACAGGGGGCTCGGACCGGGGAGCTGTTTTTT.

The gene calls are TRBV18 and TRBJ2-3; 8 bases fit TRBD1. The junction had 5 bases not matched to a gene; V was cut back by 3 bases and J by 3 bases. Germline V gene lookup returns CDR1 KGHSH and CDR2 LQKENI. The CDR3 length is 15 residues. CDR3 bases: TGTGCCAGCTCACCTGAGGACAGGGAAACAGATACGCAGTATTTT. Amino acid sequence: CASSPEDRETDTQYF.

V is TRBV11-2 and J is TRBJ1-5; D possibly corresponds to TRBD1 (5 bases). V was cut by 5 bases and J by 4 bases, with 12 bases left in between. Germline loops: CDR1 SGHAT, CDR2 FQNNGV. The CDR3 extends over 14 amino acids. DNA for the CDR3: TGTGCCAGCAGCCCGGGACTTGGGAATCAGCCCCAGCATTTT. Its translation is CASSPGLGNQPQHF. The full variable domain, in which reference TRBV11-2 and TRBJ1-5 provide the parts outside the CDR3, is EAGVAQSPRYKIIEKRQSVAFWCNPISGHATLYWYQQILGQGPKLLIQFQNNGVVDDSQLPKDRFSAERLKGVDSTLKIQPAKLEDSAVYLCASSPGLGNQPQHFGDGTRLSIL.

CDR3 DNA: TGCGCCAGCAGCCAAGACCTAGCGGGGGCTACCTACGAGCAGTACTTC. It codes for CASSQDLAGATYEQYF. This chain links TRBV4-3 with TRBJ2-7; TRBD2 matches 10 bases. The CDR3 length is 16 residues. Germline-derived CDR1 and CDR2 are LGHNA and YSLEER. V shed 0 bases and J 2 bases; nucleotides not matched to a gene: 4.

CDR3 in amino acids: CAWGRQEGNQPQHF. The CDR3 nucleotides are TGTGCCTGGGGGCGACAGGAGGGCAATCAGCCCCAGCATTTT. This chain connects TRBV30 to TRBJ1-5, with D maybe TRBD1 (6 bases). Germline values: CDR1 GTSNPN, CDR2 SVGIG (reference sequence). The CDR3 extends over 14 amino acids. Trimming took off 5 bases at V and 2 bases at J, with 13 bases between the two ends.

The V and J genes are TRBV9 and TRBJ2-2; no firm D call. The CDR3 has 17 amino acids. Trimming removed 1 base from V and 0 bases from J, with 13 bases in between. CDR1 and CDR2 (germline): SGDLS, YYNGEE. The CDR3 region has the DNA TGTGCCAGCAGCGTAACAACGAACAGCCCGAACACCGGGGAGCTGTTTTTT. Translation: CASSVTTNSPNTGELFF.

The J gene is TRBJ2-2, the V gene TRBV5-1, with TRBD2 as a possible D gene (5 bases). The V end lost 1 base, the J end lost 6 bases, and 13 bases lay between the germline ends. Per the germline V gene, CDR1 is SGHRS and CDR2 is YFSETQ. The CDR3 has 15 residues. In DNA form, the CDR3 reads TGCGCCAGCAGCTTGCGGGCTAGCCAGGCCGGGGAGCTGTTTTTT. Amino acids: CASSLRASQAGELFF.

V usage is TRBV19 and J usage is TRBJ1-6, with D perhaps TRBD1 (5 bases). CDR3 size: 12 residues. V dropped 0 bases and J dropped 16 bases, with 10 bases sitting between them. Germline V CDR1 and CDR2: LNHDA, SQIVND (reference sequence). CDR3 sequence reads: CASSIDRAALHF. The DNA for the CDR3 is TGTGCCAGTAGTATAGACAGGGCTGCACTCCACTTT.

The CDR3: CASSTRASQYNEQFF. CDR3 nucleotides: TGTGCCAGCTCGACCCGGGCTAGCCAATACAATGAGCAGTTCTTC. The V gene is TRBV7-8, the J gene TRBJ2-1; D perhaps matches TRBD2 (5 bases). Trimming stripped 8 bases from V and 4 bases from J, with 18 bases between. The CDR3 spans 15 residues. The germline gives CDR1 SGHVS, CDR2 FQNEAQ.

This clone showed up just once. The chain uses TRBV7-2 and TRBJ2-1, with D perhaps matching TRBD2 (6 bases). Germline V gives CDR1 SGHTA, CDR2 FQGNSA. V was clipped by 5 bases and J by 4 bases, with 9 bases between them. The CDR3 spans 13 residues. CDR3 coding DNA: TGTGCCAGCAGCCTGACTAGTTACAATGAGCAGTTCTTC. Amino acid sequence: CASSLTSYNEQFF.

This chain links TRBV10-2 with TRBJ2-7; D is perhaps TRBD1 (6 bases). The CDR3 has 14 amino acids. V lost 2 bases and J lost 5, with 13 bases in between. Germline loops: CDR1 WSHSY, CDR2 SAAADI. The CDR3 DNA follows: TGCGCCAGCAGTGAGGCGGGTCCAGGGGACGAGCAGTACTTC. It specifies CASSEAGPGDEQYF.

Only one count was recorded for this clone. V is TRBV7-8 and J is TRBJ2-5; a weak D match, TRBD1 (6 bases). Looked up from germline, CDR1 is SGHVS and CDR2 is FQNEAQ. The CDR3 sequence is 15 residues long. Trimming removed 1 base at V and 5 bases at J, with 14 bases between. Here the CDR3 reads CASSLVGHRTETQYF. The CDR3 nucleotides are TGTGCCAGCAGCTTAGTGGGACACCGCACGGAGACCCAGTACTTC.

The chain carries TRBV29-1 and TRBJ1-1; TRBD1 is a possible D gene (6 bases). CDR1 is SQVTM and CDR2 is ANQGSEA in the germline V gene. The CDR3 is 16 amino acids. Trimming left V 2 bases short and J 4 bases short, with 20 bases between. CDR3 sequence (DNA): TGCAGCGTTGAATTTAACCCCGGCAGGGGCGTCACTGAAGCTTTCTTT. Translated: CSVEFNPGRGVTEAFF.

The genes are TRBV7-8 and TRBJ1-5, with D tentatively TRBD1 (6 bases). V dropped 5 bases and J dropped 2 bases, with 16 bases sitting between them. The length of the CDR3 is 16 residues. Germline CDR1 is SGHVS and CDR2 is FQNEAQ. The CDR3 protein is CASSADTDSRNQPQHF. The CDR3 region has the DNA TGTGCCAGCAGCGCCGATACGGACAGTCGCAATCAGCCCCAGCATTTT.

This chain links TRBV27 with TRBJ1-5, with D tentatively TRBD1 (5 bases). V was pared by 2 bases and J by 2 bases, with 16 bases between. The germline V gene encodes CDR1 MNHEY and CDR2 SMNVEV (reference sequence). The length of the CDR3 is 17 residues. DNA of the CDR3: TGTGCCAGCAGTTTAGGGCCAAGGGGTAGACGCAATCAGCCCCAGCATTTT. Translated, it gives CASSLGPRGRRNQPQHF.

CDR3 in amino acids: CASSLEAGTSGRGKQFF. In DNA, the CDR3 is TGTGCCAGCAGCTTAGAAGCAGGGACTAGCGGGAGGGGGAAGCAGTTCTTC. The genes are TRBV11-3 and TRBJ2-1; 16 bases line up with TRBD2. From germline, CDR1 is SGHNT and CDR2 YENEEA. The V segment lost 0 bases and the J segment 11 bases; nucleotides outside the gene matches: 7. The CDR3 totals 17 residues.

V and J are TRBV7-2 and TRBJ1-5; maybe TRBD1 (5 bases). Germline assignment: CDR1 SGHTA and CDR2 FQGNSA. CDR3 length: 16 amino acids. Between the trimmed V and J ends, which lost 0 bases and 4 bases, there was a span of 13 bases. The CDR3 spells CASSLAWTGGNQPQHF. The CDR3 coding sequence is TGTGCCAGCAGCTTAGCATGGACTGGGGGGAATCAGCCCCAGCATTTT.

This chain links TRBV19 with TRBJ2-7, with 9 bases fitting TRBD1. Germline loops: CDR1 LNHDA, CDR2 SQIVND (reference sequence). This CDR3 region has 15 residues. The V and J ends lost 1 base and 6 bases, in that order; junction bases with no gene match: 7. CDR3 coding DNA: TGTGCCAGTAGTATAGGGACAGGGGTTGGAGTCGAGCAGTACTTC. Residues: CASSIGTGVGVEQYF.

The J gene is TRBJ2-7, the V gene TRBV6-1; D uncertain. CDR3 length equals 12 residues. Germline V lookup: CDR1 MNHNS, CDR2 SASEGT. V lost 3 bases, J lost 4 bases, and 7 bases lay in between. The CDR3 DNA reads TGTGCCAGCAGTGAGACGACTTACGAGCAGTACTTC. This sequence encodes CASSETTYEQYF.

The gene calls are TRBV11-2 and TRBJ2-7; the D gene is possibly TRBD1 (9 bases). V shed 1 base and J shed 6 bases, with 19 bases lying between them. The CDR3 contains 16 residues. Looked up from germline, CDR1 is SGHAT and CDR2 is FQNNGV. The CDR3: CASSLVAGQGIVEQYF. The CDR3, as DNA: TGTGCCAGCAGCTTAGTAGCGGGACAGGGAATTGTCGAGCAGTACTTC. Combining the CDR3 with reference TRBV11-2 and TRBJ2-7 gives the whole variable domain EAGVAQSPRYKIIEKRQSVAFWCNPISGHATLYWYQQILGQGPKLLIQFQNNGVVDDSQLPKDRFSAERLKGVDSTLKIQPAKLEDSAVYLCASSLVAGQGIVEQYFGPGTRLTVT.

The V gene is TRBV30, the J gene TRBJ2-7; the match to TRBD2 covers 8 bases. Unmatched junction bases numbered 13, after V lost 3 bases and J lost 6 bases. CDR1 and CDR2 from the germline V gene are GTSNPN and SVGIG (reference sequence). The CDR3 loop spans 15 amino acids. The CDR3 spells CAWSSMGRGGFEQYF. The DNA for the CDR3 is TGTGCCTGGAGCTCAATGGGACGGGGGGGATTCGAGCAGTACTTC.

The rearrangement joins TRBV7-6 to TRBJ2-1, with 8 positions matching TRBD2. The CDR3 is 14 residues long. Germline CDR1 SGHVS, CDR2 FNYEAQ. J gave up 15 bases and V 4 bases, and 14 bases lay outside the gene matches. For the CDR3, the DNA is TGTGCCAGCAGCTCCCTTGGACTAGCCTCCTACCCGTTCTTC. Its protein product is CASSSLGLASYPFF.